A selection of T cell receptor beta chains follows, all from one sample in a study of shared clonotypes between healthy human individuals. Assay used: immunoSEQ multiplex PCR; TCRdb lists only in-frame clones, some missing. The sample records about 2.1 million clones, approximately 92% being singletons. The specimen was naive CD8+ T cells from PBMCs. Source of these receptors: a man younger than 35 in good health. Some clones in this sample may be carry-over from other donors' samples. Both conserved end residues are part of each CDR3. The D gene is left open where the match is weak. Rows may omit the clone size; those that give it use once, few, many or a size class.

V	length	size	D	J	DNA	CDR3
TRBV11-2	15	NA	NA	TRBJ2-6	TGTGCCAGCAGCCCCAGGGACACTGGGGCCAACGTCCTGACTTTC	CASSPRDTGANVLTF
TRBV9	14	once	NA	TRBJ2-7	TGTGCCAGCAGCGAGGGGGGGCGTTACAACGAGCAGTACTTC	CASSEGGRYNEQYF
TRBV9	17	NA	TRBD1	TRBJ1-1	TGTGCCAGCAGCCTCACTCCAGAAGGGGGCGCGGGCACTGAAGCTTTCTTT	CASSLTPEGGAGTEAFF
TRBV28	11	NA	NA	TRBJ2-7	TGTGCCAGCAGTTATTCGGCGGAGCAGTACTTC	CASSYSAEQYF
TRBV4-3	15	NA	TRBD1	TRBJ1-1	TGCGCCAGCAGCCACCGACAGGGATGGGGCACTGAAGCTTTCTTT	CASSHRQGWGTEAFF
TRBV9	17	NA	TRBD1	TRBJ1-3	TGTGCCAGCAGCCCCCAGCCGGGGACAGGGTTTGGAAACACCATATATTTT	CASSPQPGTGFGNTIYF
TRBV7-6	16	NA	TRBD1	TRBJ2-5	TGTGCCAGCAGTTGGAGCCGGACAGGGGGGGAAGAGACCCAGTACTTC	CASSWSRTGGEETQYF
TRBV6-6	14	NA	NA	TRBJ1-5	TGTGCCAGCAGTTACGTTAAGGGTCATCAGCCCCAGCATTTT	CASSYVKGHQPQHF
TRBV7-9	14	once	NA	TRBJ2-7	TGTGCCAGCAGCTTAACCCCTGGACGCTACGAGCAGTACTTC	CASSLTPGRYEQYF
TRBV7-9	16	NA	TRBD2	TRBJ2-3	TGTGCCAGCAGTTCGAGCGGGGACGCTAGCACAGATACGCAGTATTTT	CASSSSGDASTDTQYF
TRBV15	15	NA	TRBD2	TRBJ2-7	TGTGCCACCAGCATACCTAGCGGGAGCCAAGACGAGCAGTACTTC	CATSIPSGSQDEQYF
TRBV28	11	NA	NA	TRBJ1-1	TGTGCCAGCAGTTTACGGGGTGAAGCTTTCTTT	CASSLRGEAFF
TRBV7-9	16	NA	NA	TRBJ2-1	TGTGCCAGCAGCCTAAGACAAGGAGGGTGGTACAATGAGCAGTTCTTC	CASSLRQGGWYNEQFF
TRBV19	14	NA	TRBD1	TRBJ2-7	TGTGCCAGTAGTGGCCGGGACAGGCACTACGAGCAGTACTTC	CASSGRDRHYEQYF
TRBV2	13	few	NA	TRBJ1-5	TGTGCCAGCAAGTCGGATGCGCTCCAGCCCCAGCATTTT	CASKSDALQPQHF
TRBV28	15	NA	TRBD1	TRBJ1-1	TGTGCCAGCAGGGACCTGGGACAGGGGAACACTGAAGCTTTCTTT	CASRDLGQGNTEAFF
TRBV30	15	NA	NA	TRBJ1-2	TGTGCCTGGACCCGTCACCCCCGGGGGGCGAGTGGCTACACCTTC	CAWTRHPRGASGYTF
TRBV9	15	NA	TRBD2	TRBJ2-3	TGTGCCAGCAGCGTAAATAGCGGGAGGACAGATACGCAGTATTTT	CASSVNSGRTDTQYF
TRBV4-3	18	NA	NA	TRBJ2-7	TGCGCCAGCAGCCAAGTGACCGGGGAAGGTCCTAGACGCTACGAGCAGTACTTC	CASSQVTGEGPRRYEQYF
TRBV2	16	NA	NA	TRBJ1-1	TGTGCCAGCAGTGAAGAGCCGGGACTCGGGGACACTGAAGCTTTCTTT	CASSEEPGLGDTEAFF
TRBV15	14	NA	NA	TRBJ2-5	TGTGCCACCAGCAGCTGGGAAAACCAAGAGACCCAGTACTTC	CATSSWENQETQYF
TRBV5-5	18	NA	NA	TRBJ2-6	TGTGCCAGCAGCTTCGACGTGAGTCACAGCTCTGGGGCCAACGTCCTGACTTTC	CASSFDVSHSSGANVLTF
TRBV7-2	17	NA	NA	TRBJ1-1	TGTGCCAGCAGCTTGTTTTCAGTGCCCAGGGGGAACACTGAAGCTTTCTTT	CASSLFSVPRGNTEAFF
TRBV5-4	16	NA	TRBD1	TRBJ1-5	TGTGCCAGCAGCTTGGACGGGACAGGCAGCAATCAGCCCCAGCATTTT	CASSLDGTGSNQPQHF
TRBV28	20	NA	NA	TRBJ2-1	TGTGCCAGCAGTTTCTCCGCTGGGGGGAGATTGCGGCCACTGTACAATGAGCAGTTCTTC	CASSFSAGGRLRPLYNEQFF
TRBV28	12	NA	NA	TRBJ1-1	TGTGCCAGCAGTTTTGGGGTCGCTGAAGCTTTCTTT	CASSFGVAEAFF
TRBV10-2	16	NA	TRBD1	TRBJ1-1	TGCGCCAGCAGTGAAGCTCCGGGACAGGGAATAACTGAAGCTTTCTTT	CASSEAPGQGITEAFF
TRBV28	14	NA	NA	TRBJ2-7	TGTGCCAGCAGTTTCCTCGACAGCCCCTACGAGCAGTACTTC	CASSFLDSPYEQYF
TRBV27	14	once	TRBD1	TRBJ2-1	TGTGCCAGCGGGGGGACAGGGCCGTACAATGAGCAGTTCTTC	CASGGTGPYNEQFF
TRBV19	17	NA	TRBD2	TRBJ2-1	TGTGCCAGTAGTATCATAGGAGCGGGAGATCTTCTCAATGAGCAGTTCTTC	CASSIIGAGDLLNEQFF
TRBV4-1	16	NA	TRBD1	TRBJ2-7	TGCGCCAGCAGCCGCCTTTTCCCGGGACAGGGGGACGAGCAGTACTTC	CASSRLFPGQGDEQYF
TRBV7-9	12	few	TRBD1	TRBJ1-1	TGTGCCAGCAGTCCCGGGACAGGGACGACTTTCTTT	CASSPGTGTTFF
TRBV7-9	14	NA	NA	TRBJ2-2	TGTGCCAGCAGCTCAAGCAGCGGACCCTGGGGGCTGTTTTTT	CASSSSSGPWGLFF
TRBV7-9	14	once	NA	TRBJ2-7	TGTGCCAGCAGCTCGGGACTGAGGGGCTACGAGCAGTACTTC	CASSSGLRGYEQYF
TRBV2	15	NA	NA	TRBJ1-5	TGTGCCAGCAACCCTACGGGCCTGGGGGATCAGCCCCAGCATTTT	CASNPTGLGDQPQHF
TRBV13	15	NA	NA	TRBJ1-1	TGTGCCAGCAGCCACGACCCTGGTAGGGCCACTGAAGCTTTCTTT	CASSHDPGRATEAFF
TRBV27	15	NA	NA	TRBJ2-3	TGTGCCAGCAGTTTAGGGGCGGCTCTTGCCGATACGCAGTATTTT	CASSLGAALADTQYF
TRBV13	14	NA	NA	TRBJ1-1	TGTGCCAGCAGCTTACAGCAGATGAACACTGAAGCTTTCTTT	CASSLQQMNTEAFF
TRBV11-1	14	NA	NA	TRBJ2-7	TGTGCCAGCAGCGAGGACGGTTCCTCCTACGAGCAGTACTTC	CASSEDGSSYEQYF
TRBV10-2	16	NA	NA	TRBJ2-7	TGCGCCAGCAGCCCAAGCTATCTCAGGGATTCCTACGAGCAGTACTTC	CASSPSYLRDSYEQYF
TRBV4-2	14	NA	TRBD2	TRBJ2-7	TGTGCCAGCAGCCTGAGCGGGAGTAGTTACGAGCAGTACTTC	CASSLSGSSYEQYF
TRBV7-9	10	NA	NA	TRBJ2-1	TGTGCCAGCAGCCCCTCAGAGCAGTTCTTC	CASSPSEQFF
TRBV4-3	17	NA	TRBD2	TRBJ2-7	TGCGCCAGCAGCTTTGGACTAGCGGGGGGTTCCTCCTACGAGCAGTACTTC	CASSFGLAGGSSYEQYF
TRBV11-2	16	once	NA	TRBJ2-1	TGTGCCAGCAGCTTAGGGGTAGCGGACCCTTACAATGAGCAGTTCTTC	CASSLGVADPYNEQFF